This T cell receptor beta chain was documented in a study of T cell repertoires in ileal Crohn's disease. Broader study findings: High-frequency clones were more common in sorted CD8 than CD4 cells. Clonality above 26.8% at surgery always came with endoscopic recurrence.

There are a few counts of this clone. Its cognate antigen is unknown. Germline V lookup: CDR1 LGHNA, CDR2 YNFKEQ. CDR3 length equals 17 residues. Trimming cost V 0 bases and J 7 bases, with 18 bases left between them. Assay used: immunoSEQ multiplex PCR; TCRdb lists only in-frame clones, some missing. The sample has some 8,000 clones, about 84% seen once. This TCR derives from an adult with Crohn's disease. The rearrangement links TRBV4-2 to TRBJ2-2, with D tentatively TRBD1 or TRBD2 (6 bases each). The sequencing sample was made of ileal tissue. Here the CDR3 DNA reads TGTGCCAGCAGCCAAGATTTCAGCTCAGGGGAGGACGGGGAGCTGTTTTTT. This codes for CASSQDFSSGEDGELFF.